The rows below give T cell receptor beta chains drawn from one sample of a study of blood T cell repertoires in COVID-19. Method: immunoSEQ multiplex PCR; TCRdb's copy keeps in-frame clones and lacks some. The top ten clones hold roughly 5.7% of a sample with roughly 220,000 clones, 86% of them seen once. Sequenced input: peripheral blood. The receptors originated from a man older than 75 with acute or convalescent COVID-19. Each CDR3 is given with its conserved first and last residue. A D gene is named only where the DNA matches it firmly. Expanded clones get a size class; other rows say once, few or many, or leave the size out.

D	J	V	size	DNA	CDR3
-	TRBJ2-3	TRBV7-2	-	TGTGCCAGCAGCTTAGGGGGCATCACAGATACGCAGTATTTT	CASSLGGITDTQYF
-	TRBJ2-3	TRBV5-6	-	TGTGCCAGCAGCTTCGTACGGGCAAGGGGAAACACAGATACGCAGTATTTT	CASSFVRARGNTDTQYF
-	TRBJ1-3	TRBV18	-	TGTGCCAGCTCACCACTTCGGGGGGGAGCTGGAAACACCATATATTTT	CASSPLRGGAGNTIYF
-	TRBJ1-4	TRBV7-3	once	TGTGCCAGCAGCTTAACTAGTATAGGACGGGAAAAACTCTCGGGTGTTTTT	CASSLTSIGREKLSGVF
-	TRBJ1-1	TRBV7-9	once	TGTGCCAGCAGCGGACGGGACACGAACACTGAAGCTTTCTTT	CASSGRDTNTEAFF
-	TRBJ2-3	TRBV6-2/TRBV6-3	-	TGTGCCAGCAGTACTAGGGAAGATACGCAGTATTTT	CASSTREDTQYF
TRBD2	TRBJ2-1	TRBV3-1/TRBV3-2	-	TGTGCCAGCAGCCAAGATCGCCCGGGACTAGCGGGGCCTCACAGGGGACATAATGAGCAGTTCTTC	CASSQDRPGLAGPHRGHNEQFF
-	TRBJ2-1	TRBV21-1	-	TGTGCCAGCAGCAAAAAGCCGAGACAGGGGGTTAATGAGCAGTTCTTC	CASSKKPRQGVNEQFF
TRBD2	TRBJ2-1	TRBV27	-	TGTGCCAGCAGTATCTCTAGCGGGGGTTACAATGAGCAGTTCTTC	CASSISSGGYNEQFF
TRBD1	TRBJ2-7	TRBV19	-	TGTGCCAGTAGTCCTCTCCCAGGGGGTGGAAGCTCCTACGAGCAGTACTTC	CASSPLPGGGSSYEQYF
TRBD2	TRBJ2-4	TRBV28	-	TGTGCCAGCAGTCCAACTGGGGGGGAGGCCATTCAGTACTTC	CASSPTGGEAIQYF
-	TRBJ2-5	TRBV2	-	TGTGCCAGCAGCCAGTGGGGGCTCCAAGAGACCCAGTACTTC	CASSQWGLQETQYF
-	TRBJ1-6	TRBV6-5	-	TGTGCCAGCAGACGTAAGGAGGGTTCACCCCTCCACTTT	CASRRKEGSPLHF
TRBD2	TRBJ2-1	TRBV5-6	-	TGTGCCAGCAGCCCACTAGCGGGAAGCTACAATGAGCAGTTCTTC	CASSPLAGSYNEQFF
TRBD1	TRBJ1-1	TRBV5-6	-	TGTGCCAGCAGCTTGGGGGACAGGGACACTGAAGCTTTCTTT	CASSLGDRDTEAFF
-	TRBJ2-5	TRBV19	few	TGTGCCAGTAGTAACCCCCTTGGGCATGAGACCCAGTACTTC	CASSNPLGHETQYF
-	TRBJ1-3	TRBV5-1	once	TGCGCCAGCAGCTTCGGGGGACCGCGCTCTGGAAACACCATATATTTT	CASSFGGPRSGNTIYF
TRBD1	TRBJ1-2	TRBV5-4	-	TGTGCCAGCAGCATAGGACAGGTTTCTGGCTACACCTTC	CASSIGQVSGYTF
TRBD2	TRBJ2-3	TRBV14	-	TGTGCCAGCAGCCACGGGGGGGCGCTTTCAGATACGCAGTATTTT	CASSHGGALSDTQYF
TRBD1	TRBJ1-1	TRBV2	-	TGTGCCAGCAGGATGGGGACAGCGAACACTGAAGCTTTCTTT	CASRMGTANTEAFF
TRBD1	TRBJ1-2	TRBV28	-	TGTGCCAGCAGGGAGACAGGGGTCCTAACTGGTGGCTACACCTTC	CASRETGVLTGGYTF
TRBD2	TRBJ2-3	TRBV27	-	TGTGCCAGCAGTCAAGCGGGAGGGGCAGATACGCAGTATTTT	CASSQAGGADTQYF
TRBD1	TRBJ2-3	TRBV27	-	TGTGCCAGCCCTTCAAGAGTCGGCAGGGGGAGCACAGATACGCAGTATTTT	CASPSRVGRGSTDTQYF
TRBD1	TRBJ1-5	TRBV28	few	TGTGCCAGCAGTCTCACTACAGGGGGCGAGGGTCAGCCCCAGCATTTT	CASSLTTGGEGQPQHF
-	TRBJ1-2	TRBV3-1/TRBV3-2	-	TGTGCCAGCAGCCAAGCCGATCTACAGGGCAGACGCTTC	CASSQADLQGRRF
TRBD1	TRBJ1-5	TRBV19	-	TGTGCCAGTAACTTGGGACAGGGCGGCAATCAGCCCCAGCATTTT	CASNLGQGGNQPQHF
-	TRBJ1-6	TRBV30	-	TGTGCCTGGAGGTTGGGAGTGGGGAATTCACCCCTCCACTTT	CAWRLGVGNSPLHF
-	TRBJ1-2	TRBV25-1	-	TGTGCCAGCAGTGAAACAGGGCCAAGGGGTAACTATGGCTACACCTTC	CASSETGPRGNYGYTF
-	TRBJ2-7	TRBV10-3	few	TGTGCCATCAGTGGTGGTCTAACGCAGCAGTACTTC	CAISGGLTQQYF